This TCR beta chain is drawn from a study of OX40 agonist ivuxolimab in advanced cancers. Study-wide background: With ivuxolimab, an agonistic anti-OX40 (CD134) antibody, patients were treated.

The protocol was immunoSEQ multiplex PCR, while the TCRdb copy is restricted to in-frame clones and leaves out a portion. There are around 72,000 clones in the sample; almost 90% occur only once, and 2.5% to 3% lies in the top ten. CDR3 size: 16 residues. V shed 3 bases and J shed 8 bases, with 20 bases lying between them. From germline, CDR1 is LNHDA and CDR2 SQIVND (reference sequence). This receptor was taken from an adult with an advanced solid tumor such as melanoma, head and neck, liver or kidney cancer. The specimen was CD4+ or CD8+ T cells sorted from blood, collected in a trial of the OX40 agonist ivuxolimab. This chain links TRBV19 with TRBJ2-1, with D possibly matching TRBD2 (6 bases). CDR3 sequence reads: CASSISPLEGPHEQFF. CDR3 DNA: TGTGCCAGTAGTATCTCCCCTTTGGAGGGCCCCCATGAGCAGTTCTTC.